This record covers a single T cell receptor (beta chain). Everyone who took part was roughly 18 to 89 years old, and they came from 20 to 25 US areas. This CDR3 contains 14 residues. The V gene's germline CDR1 is GTSNPN and CDR2 SVGIG (reference sequence). The V and J ends lost 4 bases and 1 base respectively, with 11 bases between them. The method was immunoSEQ multiplex PCR; TCRdb's version includes in-frame clones alone and lacks a portion of them. The repertoire holds about 170,000 clones, with 87% as singletons. These data belong to a study of blood T cell repertoires in COVID-19. The receptor's source is a woman between 45 and 65 years old who had recovered from COVID-19. The rearrangement joins TRBV30 to TRBJ1-3, with unresolved D. The sequencing input was PBMCs or T cells enriched from blood (not recorded which). The CDR3 region is CAWKAMRSGNTIYF. CDR3 in DNA: TGTGCCTGGAAGGCGATGAGGTCTGGAAACACCATATATTTT.